Sequencing of this T cell receptor (beta chain) was carried out in a study of regulatory and conventional T cells in RAG deficiency. Study results and limitations: RAG-deficient patients showed markedly lower Shannon entropy and higher Simpson indices than control T-cell subsets. Omenn syndrome and CID/AS patients had about 100-fold fewer unique Treg TCR beta sequences, versus around 9.8-fold elsewhere. Patient subsets had shorter CDR3s; Omenn Treg-Tconv overlap exceeded 75%.

Genomic DNA came from blood conventional CD4+ T cells gated CD25-low CD127-high. With respect to this clone: Antigen unknown.

Only in-frame clones appear in the TCRdb table, and some are missing; sequencing was by immunoSEQ multiplex PCR. The repertoire consists of just over 30,000 clones, with 90% to 97% occurring once and the leading ten covering approximately 0.35%. The sample was also linked to a second study, of regulatory T cells. That report notes: The primer mix had 52 TRBV and 13 TRBJ primers. Patient repertoires had restricted TRB V-J pairs and skewed V and J usage, most in Tregs.

The receptor was isolated from a human donor in good health. The sequencing input was CD25- CD4+ T cells sorted from blood.

The CDR3 here is CASSEEIYNSPLHF. The CDR3 DNA follows: TGTGCCAGCTCTGAGGAAATTTATAATTCACCCCTCCACTTT. The chain joins TRBV18 to TRBJ1-6, with unresolved D. This CDR3 region has 14 residues. Trimming removed 6 bases at V and 4 bases at J, with 10 bases between. CDR1 and CDR2 (germline): KGHSH, LQKENI.